This T cell receptor (beta chain) is from a study of T cell responses to AZD1222 COVID-19 vaccine. Overall study results and limits: Vaccine-associated CD4 TCRs spanned spike, dominant at 160-218 and 743-854. All repertoire sampling was performed exclusively after the peak T cell response. Unmutated regions of variants are reportedly targeted by nearly half of spike-specific TCRs. It should be noted that donors were predominantly white British and more often female, and clonal diversity was possibly underestimated.

V dropped 5 bases and J dropped 1 base, with 14 bases sitting between them. Germline-derived CDR1 and CDR2 are MGHDK and SYGVNS. The CDR3 length is 15 residues. Clones were sequenced by immunoSEQ multiplex PCR, and TCRdb holds only the in-frame ones, with some missing. The repertoire holds about 31,000 clones, 70% to 90% seen once, with 12% to 15% in the top ten. This clone was observed once. Its antigen is still unknown. The chain employs TRBV25-1 and TRBJ1-1, with D possibly matching TRBD1 (5 bases). The source is an adult who received the AZD1222 COVID-19 vaccine. The sequencing used peripheral blood, collected 28 days after the second AZD1222 dose. The CDR3 coding sequence is TGTGCCAGCAGTAGAGGTAGGGACGGGAACACTGAAGCTTTCTTT. This translates into CASSRGRDGNTEAFF.